The 11 T cell receptor beta chains in this list originate from one sample, sequenced in a study of chemoradiotherapy in HPV16-positive cancers. Sequencing was performed with immunoSEQ multiplex PCR; in TCRdb, only in-frame clones are kept and a portion is missing. Of about 12,000 clones listed, more than 60% are singletons. The specimen was collected from a patient who underwent chemoradiotherapy. The receptors derive from a human donor with HPV-associated anogenital cancer.

The chain links TRBV7-2 to TRBJ2-1; no firm D call. Germline CDR1 reads SGHTA; CDR2 reads FQGNSA. Between the trimmed V and J ends, which lost 2 bases and 0 bases, there was a span of 14 bases. This CDR3 comprises 17 residues. CDR3 sequence (DNA): TGTGCCAGCAGCTTAACAGCCGCCCTAGTCTCCTACAATGAGCAGTTCTTC. Its translation: CASSLTAALVSYNEQFF. The full variable domain, in which reference TRBV7-2 and TRBJ2-1 provide the parts outside the CDR3, is GAGVSQSPSNKVTEKGKDVELRCDPISGHTALYWYRQSLGQGLEFLIYFQGNSAPDKSGLPSDRFSAERTGGSVSTLTIQRTQQEDSAVYLCASSLTAALVSYNEQFFGPGTRLTVL.

The rearrangement links TRBV6-1 to TRBJ1-2; perhaps TRBD1 as D (5 bases). Germline CDR1 is MNHNS and CDR2 is SASEGT. CDR3 length equals 12 residues. V shed 9 bases and J shed 4 bases, with 12 bases lying between them. CDR3 sequence (DNA): TGTGCCAGTTGGCAGGGCGGCTATGGCTACACCTTC. Protein sequence: CASWQGGYGYTF.

The gene calls are TRBV5-6 and TRBJ1-1, with TRBD1 identical over 9 bases. Germline values: CDR1 SGHDT, CDR2 YYEEEE. V trimming: 1 base; J trimming: 4 bases; junction bases outside the gene matches: 5. The length of the CDR3 is 15 residues. The CDR3 here is CASSLTPTGGTEAFF. CDR3 coding DNA: TGTGCCAGCAGCTTGACACCGACAGGGGGCACTGAAGCTTTCTTT.

J is TRBJ2-3 and V is TRBV19; D is ambiguous. The CDR3 loop spans 13 amino acids. CDR1 and CDR2 (germline): LNHDA, SQIVND (reference sequence). Between the trimmed V and J ends, which lost 6 bases and 0 bases, there was a span of 7 bases. The DNA for the CDR3 is TGTGCCAGTAGAGCGACTAGCACAGATACGCAGTATTTT. Amino acids: CASRATSTDTQYF.

The V call is TRBV7-9, the J call TRBJ1-6, with D maybe TRBD1 (5 bases). Deletions cut 6 bases from V and 6 bases from J, with 18 bases between. Per germline, CDR1 SEHNR and CDR2 FQNEAQ (reference sequence). This CDR3 is 16 amino acids long. The chain's CDR3 is CASRPSIADSNSPLHF. Here the CDR3 DNA reads TGTGCCAGCAGGCCGAGTATCGCTGACAGTAATTCACCCCTCCACTTT.

The CDR3 spells CASSLVGDVYGYTF. CDR3 nucleotide sequence: TGTGCCAGCAGCTTGGTGGGGGACGTCTATGGCTACACCTTC. J is TRBJ1-2 and V is TRBV5-6; D perhaps matches TRBD1 (5 bases). The germline gives CDR1 SGHDT, CDR2 YYEEEE. V lost 0 bases and J 4 bases, leaving 10 bases between the germline ends. This CDR3 has 14 residues.

The V and J genes are TRBV30 and TRBJ1-5; D ambiguous. The CDR3 consists of 15 residues. Trimming removed 3 bases at V and 1 base at J, with 13 bases between. Germline loops: CDR1 GTSNPN, CDR2 SVGIG (reference sequence). Here the CDR3 DNA reads TGTGCCTGGAGCCTCGGGCAGGCAAGCAATCAGCCCCAGCATTTT. Translated: CAWSLGQASNQPQHF.

The rearrangement links TRBV30 to TRBJ1-1; D is possibly TRBD1 (6 bases). Germline V gene lookup returns CDR1 GTSNPN and CDR2 SVGIG (reference sequence). The CDR3 totals 11 residues. Deletions cut 5 bases from V and 6 bases from J, with 10 bases between. CDR3 protein: CAWGGGPEAFF. The CDR3 nucleotides are TGTGCCTGGGGAGGGGGGCCTGAAGCTTTCTTT.

This clone turned up a few times. The rearrangement joins TRBV19 to TRBJ1-5; perhaps TRBD1 as D (6 bases). The V and J ends lost 7 bases and 5 bases respectively, with 12 bases between them. The CDR3 is 13 amino acids. Germline V CDR1 and CDR2: LNHDA, SQIVND (reference sequence). In DNA, the CDR3 is TGTGCCAGTAATGTTCGGACAGATCAGCCCCAGCATTTT. Translated: CASNVRTDQPQHF.

This clone was counted once. This rearrangement joins TRBV7-9 to TRBJ1-3; D ambiguous. Germline V gene lookup returns CDR1 SEHNR and CDR2 FQNEAQ (reference sequence). The CDR3 has 16 residues. Trimming took off 1 base at V and 0 bases at J, with 10 bases between the two ends. The CDR3 region has the DNA TGTGCCAGCAGCTTAGATGAGTTCTACTCTGGAAACACCATATATTTT. It translates to CASSLDEFYSGNTIYF.

The chain has TRBV7-9 and TRBJ1-1; 10 bases line up with TRBD1. V dropped 5 bases and J dropped 1; count of bases not matched to a gene: 4. Germline values: CDR1 SEHNR, CDR2 FQNEAQ (reference sequence). The CDR3 consists of 15 residues. The CDR3 DNA is TGTGCCAGCAGCCCAGGGACAGGGGAGAACACTGAAGCTTTCTTT. Translated, it gives CASSPGTGENTEAFF.